This T cell receptor beta chain was captured in a study of shared clonotypes between healthy human individuals. At the level of the study: The plates for each donor numbered three CD4 naive, three CD4 memory, two CD8 naive and one CD8 memory.

Assay runs were performed at deep level. Produced via immunoSEQ multiplex PCR; TCRdb's table is partial and in-frame only. The table lists roughly 2.1 million clones, 93% of them singletons. Germline V gene lookup returns CDR1 LGHNT and CDR2 FRNRAP. The CDR3 has 13 residues. V lost 3 bases, J lost 7 bases, and 10 bases lay in between. In the naive CD8 group, cells lacked CD45RO and were positively selected for CCR7, so terminally differentiated effector memory CD45RA+ cells were left out. V and J are TRBV12-5 and TRBJ2-1; a weak D match, TRBD2 (5 bases). The source is a young man in good health. Some clones in this sample may be carry-over from other donors' samples. The sample consisted of naive CD8+ T cells from PBMCs. This CDR3 is CASGFSGDNEQFF. CDR3 DNA: TGTGCTAGTGGTTTCTCCGGGGATAATGAGCAGTTCTTC.